The 32 T cell receptor beta chains below were found in one sample sequenced in a study of OX40 agonist ivuxolimab in advanced cancers. Only in-frame clones appear in the TCRdb table, and some are missing; sequencing was by immunoSEQ multiplex PCR. The sample yields around 80,000 clones, about 85% seen once. Here the sequenced sample was CD4+ or CD8+ T cells sorted from blood, taken in a trial of the OX40 agonist ivuxolimab. These receptors came from an adult with an advanced solid tumor such as melanoma, head and neck, liver or kidney cancer.

V gene TRBV7-2 combines with J gene TRBJ2-2, with 8 bases lining up with TRBD2. The CDR3 sequence is 15 residues long. With 11 bases clipped from V and 4 bases from J, the junction kept 12 bases outside the gene matches. The germline CDR1 and CDR2 sequences are SGHTA and FQGNSA. The chain's CDR3 is CAGTAAGVSTGELFF. The CDR3 nucleotides are TGTGCCGGAACGGCAGCGGGGGTCTCCACCGGGGAGCTGTTTTTT.

This clone was seen a handful of times. The chain couples TRBV6-5 to TRBJ1-5; TRBD1 might be the D (6 bases). Between the trimmed V and J ends, which lost 5 bases and 3 bases, there was a span of 11 bases. Germline loops: CDR1 MNHEY, CDR2 SVGAGI. This CDR3 region has 14 residues. CDR3 protein: CASSRGGNNQPQHF. DNA of the CDR3: TGTGCCAGCAGTCGAGGGGGGAACAATCAGCCCCAGCATTTT.

This sequence joins TRBV6-1 and TRBJ2-5, with 10 bases aligning to TRBD1. CDR1 MNHNS and CDR2 SASEGT come from the germline V gene. This CDR3 comprises 14 residues. After removal of 7 bases from V and 5 bases from J, the junction contained 7 bases not matched to a gene. CDR3 coding DNA: TGTGCCAGCAACCGAGACAGGGGGCGGGAGACCCAGTACTTC. It translates to CASNRDRGRETQYF.

The chain links TRBV6-6 to TRBJ1-4, with 9 bases identical to TRBD1. The CDR3 loop spans 15 amino acids. CDR1 is MNHNY and CDR2 is SVGAGI in the germline V gene (reference sequence). V was clipped by 5 bases and J by 4 bases; unmatched bases: 5. The CDR3 loop is CASSTGGAGNEKLFF. The CDR3, as DNA: TGTGCCAGCAGTACAGGGGGCGCGGGTAATGAAAAACTGTTTTTT.

The rearrangement joins TRBV6-6 to TRBJ2-5; D unresolved. The CDR3 runs to 11 residues. Trimming removed 0 bases from V and 5 bases from J, with 1 base in between. Germline lookup yields CDR1 MNHNY and CDR2 SVGAGI (reference sequence). CDR3 in DNA: TGTGCCAGCAGTTACTCGGAGACCCAGTACTTC. Translating it yields CASSYSETQYF.

The genes are TRBV27 and TRBJ1-2, with 7 bases that match TRBD1. The CDR3 contains 15 residues. In germline, CDR1 is MNHEY, CDR2 SMNVEV (reference sequence). Trimming cost V 6 bases and J 4 bases; bases outside gene matches: 11. The DNA of the CDR3 is TGTGCCAGCAGCTCCAACTGGGGACAGAGCTATGGCTACACCTTC. The encoded protein is CASSSNWGQSYGYTF.

The V gene is TRBV18, the J gene TRBJ2-2; D is uncertain. CDR3 length: 16 residues. Trimming removed 1 base from V and 0 bases from J, with 9 bases in between. The germline V gene has CDR1 KGHSH and CDR2 LQKENI. The CDR3 region is CASSPLTISNTGELFF. CDR3 bases: TGTGCCAGCTCACCACTTACCATTTCGAACACCGGGGAGCTGTTTTTT.

The V gene is TRBV25-1, the J gene TRBJ2-2, with 10 bases matching TRBD2. Germline CDR1 reads MGHDK; CDR2 reads SYGVNS. V was pared by 3 bases and J by 6 bases, with 7 bases of the junction left unmatched. This CDR3 contains 16 residues. DNA for the CDR3: TGTGCCAGCAGTGATTACCAGCGGGGGGGCTCCGGGGAGCTGTTTTTT. Amino acids: CASSDYQRGGSGELFF.

This clone has a handful of counts. The genes are TRBV11-2 and TRBJ2-7; D call uncertain. Germline V gives CDR1 SGHAT, CDR2 FQNNGV. Trimming cost V 0 bases and J 3 bases, with 12 bases left between them. The CDR3 is 15 residues long. The CDR3: CASSLEPENFYEQYF. In DNA, the CDR3 is TGTGCCAGCAGCTTAGAGCCAGAGAATTTCTACGAGCAGTACTTC.

The rearrangement links TRBV5-1 to TRBJ2-3; possible D gene TRBD2, 5 bases. V dropped 0 bases and J dropped 4 bases, with 9 bases sitting between them. CDR1 is SGHRS, CDR2 YFSETQ, per germline. The CDR3 runs to 14 residues. The CDR3 nucleotides are TGCGCCAGCAGCTTGGGACTAAGATCAGATACGCAGTATTTT. Protein sequence: CASSLGLRSDTQYF.

CDR3 in DNA: TGTGCCTGGATAGATCGCTCAACTAATGAAAAACTGTTTTTT. Its protein is CAWIDRSTNEKLFF. The chain carries TRBV30 and TRBJ1-4; D ambiguous. Trimming shortened V by 4 bases and J by 0 bases, and 9 bases separated the two germline ends. This CDR3 spans 14 amino acids. Germline V CDR1 and CDR2: GTSNPN, SVGIG (reference sequence).

V and J are TRBV9 and TRBJ1-4; the D gene is possibly TRBD1 (5 bases). Trimming removed 0 bases from V and 7 bases from J, with 19 bases in between. This CDR3 is built from 17 residues. The germline V gene has CDR1 SGDLS and CDR2 YYNGEE. The CDR3 DNA follows: TGTGCCAGCAGCGTAGCCCCCGGGGGAGGGGCAGGTGAAAAACTGTTTTTT. Amino acid sequence: CASSVAPGGGAGEKLFF.

The chain recombines TRBV6-1 with TRBJ1-2, with D maybe TRBD1 (5 bases). CDR3 length: 13 residues. Trimming pared 1 base from V and 4 bases from J, leaving 7 bases between. CDR1 is MNHNS and CDR2 is SASEGT in the germline V gene. CDR3 loop: CASSEDGGYGYTF. CDR3 sequence (DNA): TGTGCCAGCAGTGAAGACGGGGGCTATGGCTACACCTTC.

This chain joins TRBV6-5 and TRBJ2-7; D is unclear. Per germline, CDR1 MNHEY and CDR2 SVGAGI. The CDR3 length is 11 residues. V lost 7 bases, J lost 3 bases, and 7 bases lay in between. The CDR3 is CASNNHYEQYF. For the CDR3, the DNA is TGTGCCAGCAACAACCACTACGAGCAGTACTTC.

The chain couples TRBV18 to TRBJ1-1; D gene uncertain. The CDR3 is 14 residues long. Trimming shortened V by 3 bases and J by 1 base, and 9 bases separated the two germline ends. Germline V gene sequence: CDR1 KGHSH, CDR2 LQKENI. CDR3 DNA sequence: TGTGCCAGCTCACCCGGTCCCGGGAACACTGAAGCTTTCTTT. It yields the protein CASSPGPGNTEAFF. Full variable domain (rest looked up from reference TRBV18 and TRBJ1-1): NAGVMQNPRHLVRRRGQEARLRCSPMKGHSHVYWYRQLPEEGLKFMVYLQKENIIDESGMPKERFSAEFPKEGPSILRIQQVVRGDSAAYFCASSPGPGNTEAFFGQGTRLTVV.

V and J are TRBV4-3 and TRBJ1-2, with D uncertain. The V gene's germline CDR1 is LGHNA and CDR2 YSLEER. Deletions cut 1 base from V and 8 bases from J, with 14 bases between. The CDR3 has 14 residues. The DNA for the CDR3 is TGCGCCAGCAGCCAAGGGAGGGAGGCGCGGGGCTACACCTTC. This translates into CASSQGREARGYTF.

This rearrangement joins TRBV28 to TRBJ2-2; maybe TRBD1 (6 bases). CDR1 and CDR2 (germline): MDHEN, SYDVKM. This CDR3 region has 19 residues. The V and J ends lost 3 bases and 3 bases respectively, with 23 bases between them. CDR3 sequence: CASSLGGQWGRRDTGELFF. CDR3 nucleotides: TGTGCCAGCAGTTTGGGCGGACAGTGGGGGAGAAGAGACACCGGGGAGCTGTTTTTT.

The chain has TRBV4-2 and TRBJ2-4; perhaps TRBD1 as D (5 bases). CDR3 length equals 14 residues. Between the trimmed V and J ends, which lost 0 bases and 16 bases, there was a span of 19 bases. Germline V gene data show CDR1 as LGHNA and CDR2 as YNFKEQ. The CDR3 DNA reads TGTGCCAGCAGCCAAGATAGGGGTGGCTGGACCTCATACTTC. This sequence encodes CASSQDRGGWTSYF.

This clone was picked up one time. The rearrangement uses TRBV4-3 and TRBJ1-1; D perhaps matches TRBD1 (5 bases). The germline V and J ends were trimmed by 1 base and 11 bases, with 14 bases remaining between them. From germline, CDR1 is LGHNA and CDR2 YSLEER. The CDR3 has 13 amino acids. As DNA, the CDR3 is TGCGCCAGCAGCCAAGGAAAGGACACACGGGCTTTCTTT. Residues: CASSQGKDTRAFF.

The V gene is TRBV15, the J gene TRBJ1-2, with D perhaps matching TRBD1 (5 bases). Per germline, CDR1 LNHNV and CDR2 YYDKDF (reference sequence). The CDR3 is made up of 14 amino acids. Deletions cut 4 bases from V and 7 bases from J, with 16 bases between. Here the CDR3 reads CATSIERGRIGYTF. DNA for the CDR3: TGTGCCACCAGCATTGAGCGGGGCAGGATTGGCTACACCTTC.

The chain employs TRBV7-2 and TRBJ2-3; tentative D call: TRBD2 (5 bases). The V end was cut by 5 bases, the J end by 7 bases, with 19 bases between. Germline V lookup: CDR1 SGHTA, CDR2 FQGNSA. The CDR3 spans 15 residues. In nucleotides, the CDR3 is TGTGCCAGCAGCCCTTACCGGGGTAGCGAGAATACGCAGTATTTT. Protein: CASSPYRGSENTQYF.

For the CDR3, the DNA is TGTGCCAGTAGCAAAAACAGGGACACTGAAGCTTTCTTT. Its protein is CASSKNRDTEAFF. V is TRBV19 and J is TRBJ1-1; TRBD1 is a possible D gene (6 bases). The germline V gene has CDR1 LNHDA and CDR2 SQIVND (reference sequence). Trimming removed 6 bases from V and 3 bases from J, with 11 bases in between. The CDR3 is 13 amino acids.

This chain joins TRBV11-3 and TRBJ1-1; D may be TRBD1 (6 bases). Germline CDR1 and CDR2: SGHNT and YENEEA. The V gene lost 5 bases and the J gene lost 1 base, with 14 bases spanning the gap. CDR3 length equals 15 residues. The CDR3 spells CASSPNQGRNTEAFF. DNA for the CDR3: TGTGCCAGCAGCCCTAACCAGGGGCGGAACACTGAAGCTTTCTTT. The variable domain in full, with the rest retrieved from reference TRBV11-3 and TRBJ1-1, is EAGVVQSPRYKIIEKKQPVAFWCNPISGHNTLYWYLQNLGQGPELLIRYENEEAVDDSQLPKDRFSAERLKGVDSTLKIQPAELGDSAVYLCASSPNQGRNTEAFFGQGTRLTVV.

The rearrangement joins TRBV6-1 to TRBJ2-5; TRBD1 is a possible D gene (6 bases). Germline values: CDR1 MNHNS, CDR2 SASEGT. The CDR3 contains 13 residues. Trimming took off 7 bases at V and 5 bases at J, with 14 bases between the two ends. For the CDR3, the DNA is TGTGCCAGCATCCCAGGGGCCTTGGAGACCCAGTACTTC. It encodes CASIPGALETQYF.

Note on this clone: This sample includes further DNA sequences coding for the same CDR3. The V call is TRBV7-6, the J call TRBJ2-5; TRBD1 aligns across 8 bases. This CDR3 is built from 14 residues. V was clipped by 4 bases and J by 5 bases; unmatched bases: 6. Germline loops: CDR1 SGHVS, CDR2 FNYEAQ. CDR3 loop: CASSSGQGRETQYF. Written as DNA, the CDR3 is TGTGCCAGCAGCTCTGGACAGGGACGGGAGACCCAGTACTTC.

The V call is TRBV14, the J call TRBJ2-2; TRBD1 might be the D (6 bases). Germline V gene sequence: CDR1 SGHDN, CDR2 FVKESK. V shed 5 bases and J shed 3 bases, with 13 bases lying between them. The CDR3 length is 15 residues. CDR3 coding DNA: TGTGCCAGCAGCAGACAGGTTCTCGACACCGGGGAGCTGTTTTTT. Its translation: CASSRQVLDTGELFF.

This clone is termed medium-sized. This chain links TRBV5-4 with TRBJ2-2; 10 bases are shared with TRBD1. From germline, CDR1 is SGHNT and CDR2 YYREEE (reference sequence). The CDR3 runs 15 residues. Trimming removed 4 bases from V and 7 bases from J; junction bases left unmatched: 7. The CDR3 coding sequence is TGTGCCAGCAGCCTCGACAGGGGGCAGGACGGGGAGCTGTTTTTT. Translated, it gives CASSLDRGQDGELFF.

Comments on this clone: This same CDR3 is encoded by further DNA sequences in the sample. The rearrangement uses TRBV18 and TRBJ1-1, with D tentatively TRBD1 (5 bases). Germline V gene data show CDR1 as KGHSH and CDR2 as LQKENI. The V gene lost 1 base and the J gene lost 4 bases, with 13 bases spanning the gap. The CDR3 covers 15 residues. CDR3 residues: CASSPRRGDGTEAFF. In DNA form, the CDR3 reads TGTGCCAGCTCACCACGAAGAGGGGACGGCACTGAAGCTTTCTTT.

The chain employs TRBV9 and TRBJ1-1, with D perhaps matching TRBD1 (6 bases). Germline values: CDR1 SGDLS, CDR2 YYNGEE. The V and J ends lost 4 bases and 4 bases respectively, with 20 bases between them. The CDR3 has 16 residues. The CDR3 loop reads CASSPQRGGAGTEAFF. The CDR3 DNA reads as TGTGCCAGCAGCCCACAAAGGGGGGGGGCGGGCACTGAAGCTTTCTTT.

The chain joins TRBV5-5 to TRBJ2-2; D tentatively fits TRBD1 or TRBD2 (6 bases each). The CDR3 has 15 amino acids. Per the germline V gene, CDR1 is SGHKS and CDR2 is YYEKEE (reference sequence). V gave up 0 bases and J gave up 4 bases, with 10 bases separating them. The CDR3 sequence: CASSLDPGATGELFF. In DNA, the CDR3 is TGTGCCAGCAGCTTGGATCCGGGGGCCACCGGGGAGCTGTTTTTT.

The CDR3 loop reads CASTGSGSTHEQFF. The CDR3 DNA is TGTGCCAGCACCGGTAGCGGGAGCACCCATGAGCAGTTCTTC. The V call is TRBV6-6, the J call TRBJ2-1; 9 nucleotides line up with TRBD2. V lost 7 bases, J lost 8 bases, and 9 bases stayed unmatched. The CDR3 totals 14 residues. Germline CDR1 reads MNHNY; CDR2 reads SVGAGI (reference sequence).

The V gene is TRBV7-2, the J gene TRBJ2-1; no clear D. The CDR3 spans 18 residues. Trimming took 5 bases from V and 2 from J, leaving 22 bases between them. Germline assignment: CDR1 SGHTA and CDR2 FQGNSA. The CDR3 DNA is TGTGCCAGCAGCCCTCAGCTCCCAAGGCAACGCACCTACAATGAGCAGTTCTTC. Protein: CASSPQLPRQRTYNEQFF.